This TCR beta chain comes out of a study of beta chain features in type 1 diabetes. Whole-study results and caveats: The VDJ junctions of type 1 diabetes patients carried fewer insertions and more deletions.

Deletions cut 5 bases from V and 8 bases from J, with 16 bases between. Germline CDR1 is MNHNY and CDR2 is SVGAGI (reference sequence). This CDR3 has 14 amino acids. The investigators reverse transcribed all of the isolated RNA, so they sequenced expressed TCRB transcripts. TCRdb keeps only in-frame clones here, not all; method: immunoSEQ multiplex PCR. The top ten hold 0.017% of the sample, which has a few hundred thousand clones, roughly an eighth seen once. As concerns this clone: What it binds is not known.

Sequencing was done on a sample of naive CD4+ T cells from blood. The source of this sequence is a man between 18 and 29 years old in good health. V usage is TRBV6-6 and J usage is TRBJ2-4; D unclear. CDR3: CASSQLGGEDIQYF. The CDR3 region has the DNA TGTGCCAGCAGTCAACTGGGTGGAGAGGACATTCAGTACTTC.